The entry that follows covers one TCR beta chain sequence. It has no known antigen specificity. Within one base of it there is no much larger clone, and no base qualities were kept. Looking up the germline V gene (reference sequence) yields CDR1 SEHNR and CDR2 FQNEAQ. The V and J ends are trimmed by 4 bases and 3 bases, leaving 19 bases between them. Including the terminal cysteine and phenylalanine, the CDR3 comprises 16 residues. This entry keeps only the CDR3 DNA: 48 bases, framed from base 1. This specimen's time point label, per the study, means: newly diagnosed GD, antithyroid drugs for less than 3 months. For both TCR sequencing and RNA sequencing, RNA was extracted from PBMCs using TRIzol. The diagnosis of Graves' disease followed American Thyroid Association guidelines. Patients were recruited from an endocrinology department in Xi'an, China. From each patient, about 9.7 milliliters of peripheral blood was collected into an EDTA anticoagulant tube. Ficoll Paque Plus density gradient separation was used to isolate PBMCs, and no further T cell sorting was done. RNA quality was checked with an Agilent 2100 Bioanalyzer and agarose gel, and concentration with a NanoDrop 2000.

The sample comes from a study of regulatory T cells in long-lasting Graves disease (dated by TCRdb to the early 2020s). For the wider study: Antithyroid drugs had been taken for less than 3 months by newly diagnosed Graves' disease patients. Peripheral blood TCR sequencing and RNA sequencing compared persistent Graves' disease patients with newly diagnosed Graves' disease patients. A total of some 33 samples were covered by TCR sequencing, comprising roughly 13 persistent and around 20 newly diagnosed Graves' disease patients. The study was registered as a clinical trial and conducted in China.

The paper's findings and limits, for the study overall: Only the TCR beta chain was sequenced and analyzed. Persistent Graves' disease patients showed lower TCR Shannon entropy and fewer highly expanded clones than newly diagnosed patients, suggesting clonal expansion. The study examined only peripheral blood because the primary lesion, thyroid tissue, could not be accessed. A larger number of public clonotypes was shared among persistent patients (more than 2,500) than among newly diagnosed patients (around 880). Persistent disease showed preferential use of TRBV28, TRBJ1-2 and TRBJ2-5, whereas newly diagnosed disease favored TRBV20-1 and TRBJ2-1. As a limitation, the authors acknowledged that the small sample size may reduce accuracy.

Library method: multiplex PCR. The instrument given in TCRdb is Illumina HiSeq 4000. To build TCR beta libraries, CDR3 regions were amplified by Arm-PCR using iRepertoire HTBI primers. Before sequencing, the PCR products underwent gel purification. The paper's data handling went like this. Gene usage analysis of CDR3 amino acid clonotypes used the roughly 60 TRBV and about 15 TRBJ segments found across samples. Filtered high-quality paired reads were merged into contigs using COPE and FqMerger. BLAST was used to align contigs to IMGT TRBV, TRBD and TRBJ reference genes, and CDR3 was defined according to IMGT. Any clonotype with a frequency above 0.1% was counted as a highly expanded clone. Shannon entropy served as the measure of repertoire diversity, while the Gini coefficient captured V-J evenness. Public clonotypes were defined as clonotypes shared by more than one individual. TCRdb reanalyzed the raw reads on its own, using fastp at Q25 for trimming and MiXCR for clone calling, and kept in-frame beta chains. When rows share a CDR3 protein, they turn into one entry using the most common DNA and genes. The V and J calls were determined by TCRdb, not by the authors. The sample includes 550,000 to 700,000 distinct CDR3 sequences, with 16% observed a single time. 12% of the sample goes to the ten largest clones.

In addition, the sample was reused for a study of T cells in Graves' hyperthyroidism and ophthalmopathy. The second study, in turn, reports: A patient counted as having stable Graves' hyperthyroidism if no progression to ophthalmopathy occurred over 18 months of follow-up. Hyperthyroidism patients were newly diagnosed, had a disease duration of under 2 months, and were aged 18 to 65 years. Patients with uncontrolled infections, other autoimmune diseases, pregnancy or lactation were excluded. Clinical symptoms, serum thyroxine and TRAb, thyroid ultrasound, and orbital computed tomography formed the basis for the diagnoses. For the first round of RT-PCR on the TCR CDR3, the HTBI primer set was used together with the Qiagen OneStep RT-PCR kit. Most expanded thyroid clonotypes (frequency above 0.001) were also detected in blood, suggesting blood repertoires may reflect thyroid immune responses. In cross-validation, a model built on a 13 V-J signature told ophthalmopathy apart from stable hyperthyroidism with under 90% sensitivity and about 81% specificity, and in testing the same model reached 80%/75%. In validation, the model predicted progression to ophthalmopathy a median of roughly six months before onset, with about 67% sensitivity and roughly 79% specificity. To identify TCR V-J signatures that set the groups apart, the researchers used a discovery cohort of 100 patients, made up of 40 to 45 with Graves' ophthalmopathy and 57 with stable Graves' hyperthyroidism. Prospective prediction of ophthalmopathy was tested in an independent validation cohort consisting of 18 to 20 hyperthyroidism patients and approximately 16 patients who later progressed to ophthalmopathy. The 85 to 100 discovery patients were divided at random into training and test sets in a 7:3 ratio. Thyroid tissue and blood T-cell repertoires from roughly 6 Graves' hyperthyroidism patients were also compared in the study. After sampling, hyperthyroidism patients received methimazole starting at 30 mg daily, and ophthalmopathy patients received high-dose intravenous methylprednisolone. The libraries were constructed in a second round of multiplex PCR and then size-selected and purified. Sequencing of the libraries was done on an Illumina HiSeq2000 using paired-end 100 bp reads. SOAPnuke was used to process the raw data, throwing out any read that contained adapters or uncalled bases, had a mean Phred below 15, or lacked an exact constant-primer or identifier match. COPE v1.2.5 was used to merge high-quality paired reads, and clonotypes were defined as unique nucleotide sequences. Clonotypes were aligned to IMGT TRBV, TRBD and TRBJ reference segments using MiTCR v1.1. Analysis was restricted to V-J combinations with a frequency above 0.0001, which covered about 99% of repertoires. A TCS score was defined as the ratio of F50 (clonal expansion) to E x V (chaos), with BLOSUM62-based TCRdist applied between CDR3 peptides within each V-J. Welch's t-statistics and random forest reduced 514 V-J features to under 15, which were used in a naive Bayes classifier (R e1071). No statistical method was used to set the sample size in advance, and investigators knew the group allocation. The paper reports TCR Vbeta CDR3 sequencing of some 140 peripheral blood samples: some 44 ophthalmopathy, about 75 hyperthyroidism and 17 progressor patients.

The TCR sequence derives from a man between 18 and 29 years old with Graves disease. Donor details come from another sample of the same person, matched by shared clones. The chain is made from TRBV7-9 and TRBJ2-7; the D segment cannot be called with confidence. The sequenced sample was peripheral blood mononuclear cells (PBMCs), obtained at new diagnosis, from a patient treated with antithyroid drugs. In nucleotides, the sequence is TGTGCCAGCAGCTCGAGTTTGACCGCCTCAAGCTACGAGCAGTACTTC. Translated, this is CASSSSLTASSYEQYF.